These 17 T cell receptor beta chains share one sample of origin, sequenced in a study of T cell repertoires in cytomegalovirus infection. Their cognate antigens are unknown. A single record per CDR3 protein comes from TCRdb applying MiXCR to the reads. The sample includes fewer than 950,000 distinct CDR3 sequences, roughly 33% of them seen just once. Sequencing was performed on cultured CD8+ T cells from PBMCs, taken from culture after CMV antigen stimulation. Receptors were obtained from a human donor in good health (CMV status not recorded). Some clones in this sample may be carry-over from other donors' samples.

The chain combines TRBV27 with TRBJ2-7; weak D call: TRBD2 (6 bases). The germline gives CDR1 MNHEY, CDR2 SMNVEV (reference sequence). The CDR3 extends over 14 amino acids. V lost 3 bases to trimming and J lost 7 bases, with 16 bases between them. Here the CDR3 DNA reads TGTGCCAGCAGTTTCGGGACTGTTAATTCTGAGCAGTACTTC. Translating it yields CASSFGTVNSEQYF.

The gene calls are TRBV2 and TRBJ2-1; TRBD1 matches 11 bases. CDR1 SNHLY and CDR2 FYNNEI come from the germline V gene. The CDR3 loop spans 17 amino acids. Unmatched junction bases numbered 14, after V lost 6 bases and J lost 7 bases. The CDR3 protein is CASRGPGQGEKWNEQFF. The CDR3 nucleotides are TGTGCCAGCAGGGGACCGGGACAGGGGGAAAAGTGGAATGAGCAGTTCTTC.

Concerning this clonotype itself: Just one base apart from a much larger clone, this may be a read error. This CDR3 reads CASSQDSLDSPLHF. CDR3 nucleotide sequence: TGTGCCAGCAGCCAGGACAGCCTCGATTCACCCCTCCACTTT. V is TRBV5-5 and J is TRBJ1-6; D possibly corresponds to TRBD1 (6 bases). Trimming took off 4 bases at V and 8 bases at J, with 13 bases between the two ends. CDR3 length equals 14 residues. Germline assignment: CDR1 SGHKS and CDR2 YYEKEE (reference sequence).

The chain couples TRBV7-1 to TRBJ2-6; D uncertain. TRBV7-1 is filed as an ORF, its function uncertain. With 11 bases removed from V and 0 bases from J, the gap between germline ends came to 11 bases. This CDR3 region has 14 residues. CDR3 protein: CAGTMSSGANVLTF. In nucleotides, the CDR3 is TGTGCCGGAACGATGAGCTCTGGGGCCAACGTCCTGACTTTC.

As for this clonotype: At one end the junction does not follow the germline gene, possibly because of a read error. The CDR3 sequence: CASSLGQGGAENIQYF. CDR3 DNA sequence: TGTGCCAGCAGTTTGGGTCAGGGGGGAGCCGAAAACATTCAGTACTTC. The J gene is TRBJ2-4, the V gene TRBV12-3 or TRBV12-4; the D gene is possibly TRBD1 (7 bases). There are 16 residues in the CDR3.

The chain recombines TRBV12-5 with TRBJ2-5; tentative D call: TRBD2 (6 bases). V gave up 4 bases and J gave up 0 bases, with 15 bases separating them. Germline values: CDR1 LGHNT, CDR2 FRNRAP. The CDR3 length is 16 residues. CDR3 nucleotides: TGTGCTAGTGGTTCGGGTAGCGGACCGTACCAAGAGACCCAGTACTTC. Translation: CASGSGSGPYQETQYF.

This clonotype came up a few times. The V gene is TRBV7-2, the J gene TRBJ2-1; D unresolved. Trimming pared 0 bases from V and 6 bases from J, leaving 15 bases between. This CDR3 comprises 16 residues. Per the germline V gene, CDR1 is SGHTA and CDR2 is FQGNSA. The CDR3 coding sequence is TGTGCCAGCAGCTTAGCAGAGATACTTGCGGTCAATGAGCAGTTCTTC. It yields the protein CASSLAEILAVNEQFF.

This clonotype was detected only a few times. The chain combines TRBV25-1 with TRBJ2-7; tentatively, D is TRBD1 or TRBD2 (5 bases each). The germline V gene encodes CDR1 MGHDK and CDR2 SYGVNS. The V end lost 3 bases, the J end lost 5 bases, and 20 bases lay between the germline ends. The CDR3 is made up of 16 amino acids. The CDR3 is CASSDILTEGYDEQYF. As DNA, the CDR3 is TGTGCCAGCAGTGACATCCTGACAGAGGGGTACGACGAGCAGTACTTC.

The J gene is TRBJ2-3, the V gene TRBV15; D may be TRBD1 (7 bases). This CDR3 is built from 15 residues. The germline V gene encodes CDR1 LNHNV and CDR2 YYDKDF (reference sequence). Trimming shortened V by 5 bases and J by 2 bases, and 14 bases separated the two germline ends. The CDR3 sequence is CATSPPGGYTDTQYF. As DNA, the CDR3 is TGTGCCACCAGCCCACCAGGGGGGTACACAGATACGCAGTATTTT.

Only a few counts were recorded for this clonotype. The rearrangement links TRBV4-1 to TRBJ2-1; weak D call: TRBD1 (6 bases). Germline CDR1 is MGHRA and CDR2 is YSYEKL. The CDR3 is made up of 15 amino acids. The germline V and J ends were trimmed by 5 bases and 7 bases, with 18 bases remaining between them. The CDR3 sequence is CASSAAVSQGNEQFF. The CDR3 DNA follows: TGCGCCAGCAGCGCAGCCGTGTCGCAGGGGAATGAGCAGTTCTTC.

The V and J genes are TRBV12-3 or TRBV12-4 and TRBJ2-1, with 8 bases fitting TRBD1. The CDR3 covers 14 residues. Unmatched junction bases numbered 5, after V lost 7 bases and J lost 3 bases. CDR3 nucleotide sequence: TGTGCCAGCACGACAGGGGTAGGCTACAATGAGCAGTTCTTC. Its translation: CASTTGVGYNEQFF.

Only a few counts were recorded for this clonotype. The rearrangement links TRBV7-3 to TRBJ1-2; the D gene is possibly TRBD1 (5 bases). CDR1 and CDR2 (germline): SGHTA, FQGTGA. The length of the CDR3 is 12 residues. V lost 5 bases, J lost 7 bases, and 11 bases lay in between. The CDR3 nucleotides read TGTGCCAGCAGCGAGGGGTTAGGTGGCTACACCTTC. This sequence encodes CASSEGLGGYTF. The full variable domain, rest sourced from reference TRBV7-3 and TRBJ1-2, is GAGVSQTPSNKVTEKGKYVELRCDPISGHTALYWYRQSLGQGPEFLIYFQGTGAADDSGLPNDRFFAVRPEGSVSTLKIQRTERGDSAVYLCASSEGLGGYTFGSGTRLTVV.

The chain links TRBV2 to TRBJ2-1; D is uncertain. V was trimmed by 7 bases and J by 6 bases, leaving 13 bases between them. This CDR3 comprises 13 residues. Germline V lookup: CDR1 SNHLY, CDR2 FYNNEI. The CDR3 coding sequence is TGTGCCAGCAAGTGGCAAAAAAGCAATGAGCAGTTCTTC. Translating gives CASKWQKSNEQFF.

The table lists this clonotype with a few counts. The genes are TRBV6-1 and TRBJ1-5; D unresolved. With 2 bases removed from V and 7 bases from J, the gap between germline ends came to 9 bases. In germline, CDR1 is MNHNS, CDR2 SASEGT. The CDR3 has 13 amino acids. The CDR3 DNA sequence: TGTGCCAGCAGTGAATTCGGGGAACAGCCCCAGCATTTT. It specifies CASSEFGEQPQHF.

This clonotype was found a few times. This rearrangement joins TRBV19 to TRBJ1-5; D is undetermined. Germline loops: CDR1 LNHDA, CDR2 SQIVND (reference sequence). This CDR3 is 15 amino acids long. V lost 6 bases to trimming and J lost 0 bases, with 12 bases between them. DNA of the CDR3: TGTGCCAGTAGGACTCCGCTCTTTAGCAATCAGCCCCAGCATTTT. Protein: CASRTPLFSNQPQHF.

This clonotype was counted between two and nine times. V usage is TRBV7-3 and J usage is TRBJ2-1; the D is unclear. The CDR3 runs 14 residues. V was shortened by 0 bases and J by 5 bases, with 8 bases between the two germline ends. Germline CDR1 reads SGHTA; CDR2 reads FQGTGA. The CDR3 nucleotides read TGTGCCAGCAGCTTAACGGGCCAGAACAATGAGCAGTTCTTC. Translating gives CASSLTGQNNEQFF. The complete variable domain, with remaining parts taken from reference TRBV7-3 and TRBJ2-1, reads GAGVSQTPSNKVTEKGKYVELRCDPISGHTALYWYRQSLGQGPEFLIYFQGTGAADDSGLPNDRFFAVRPEGSVSTLKIQRTERGDSAVYLCASSLTGQNNEQFFGPGTRLTVL.

This clonotype was seen only once. One end of the junction is discordant with germline, which a read error may explain. V and J are TRBV7-8 and TRBJ2-7; possible D gene TRBD1, 6 bases. The V gene's germline CDR1 is SGHVS and CDR2 FQNEAQ. The CDR3 covers 15 residues. The CDR3 reads CASSLAVGGPYERYF. Written as DNA, the CDR3 is TGTGCCAGCAGCTTAGCGGTAGGGGGACCCTACGAGCGGTACTTC.